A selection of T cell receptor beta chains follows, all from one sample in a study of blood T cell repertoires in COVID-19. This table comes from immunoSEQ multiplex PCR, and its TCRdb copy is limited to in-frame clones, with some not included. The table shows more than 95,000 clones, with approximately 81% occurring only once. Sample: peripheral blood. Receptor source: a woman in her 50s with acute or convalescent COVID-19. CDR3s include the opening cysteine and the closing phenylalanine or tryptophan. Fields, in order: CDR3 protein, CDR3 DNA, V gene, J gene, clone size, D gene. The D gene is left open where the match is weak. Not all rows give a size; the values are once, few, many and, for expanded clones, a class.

CASRQQGAHTGELFF,TGCGCCAGCAGGCAACAGGGGGCGCATACCGGGGAGCTGTTTTTT,TRBV5-1,TRBJ2-2,-,TRBD1
CASSRQEVKSEYYTF,TGTGCCAGTAGTAGACAGGAGGTTAAGTCGGAGTACTACACCTTC,TRBV19,TRBJ1-2,-,-
CASSFTGGYEQYF,TGTGCCAGCAGCTTCACCGGGGGGTACGAGCAGTACTTC,TRBV7-9,TRBJ2-7,many,TRBD2
CASLTGQGTYEQYF,TGTGCCTCCCTAACGGGACAGGGTACCTACGAGCAGTACTTC,TRBV30,TRBJ2-7,-,TRBD1
CAWRGTSGYPYEQYF,TGTGCCTGGAGGGGGACTAGCGGGTACCCCTACGAGCAGTACTTC,TRBV30,TRBJ2-7,-,TRBD2
CASSKDRNTEAFF,TGTGCCAGCAGCAAGGACAGGAACACTGAAGCTTTCTTT,TRBV9,TRBJ1-1,few,-
CASSIRQGMNTEAFF,TGTGCCAGCTCTATACGACAGGGGATGAACACTGAAGCTTTCTTT,TRBV18,TRBJ1-1,-,TRBD1
CATGTSGKRYEQYF,TGTGCCACCGGGACTAGCGGGAAGAGGTACGAGCAGTACTTC,TRBV6-5,TRBJ2-7,-,TRBD2
CASSPSITGGGQPQHF,TGTGCCAGCAGCCCCTCAATCACGGGGGGCGGGCAGCCCCAGCATTTT,TRBV9,TRBJ1-5,few,-
CASSLEDGSNQPQHF,TGCGCCAGCAGCTTGGAAGATGGCAGCAATCAGCCCCAGCATTTT,TRBV5-1,TRBJ1-5,-,-
CASLAGAGGNEQFF,TGTGCCAGCCTCGCGGGAGCCGGGGGCAATGAGCAGTTCTTC,TRBV2,TRBJ2-1,few,TRBD2
CATGRQQTDTQYF,TGTGCCACTGGAAGACAGCAGACAGATACGCAGTATTTT,TRBV2,TRBJ2-3,-,-
CASSETSGYTGELFF,TGCGCCAGCAGCGAAACTAGCGGTTACACCGGGGAGCTGTTTTTT,TRBV5-1,TRBJ2-2,-,TRBD2
CASSLSGAGLREKLFF,TGTGCCAGCAGTTTATCAGGGGCCGGGCTAAGGGAAAAACTGTTTTTT,TRBV6-5,TRBJ1-4,-,-
CSAGQGNYGYTF,TGCAGCGCCGGACAGGGAAACTATGGCTACACCTTC,TRBV29-1,TRBJ1-2,-,TRBD1
CASSLDYAGQGSDYSNQPQHF,TGTGCCAGCAGCTTAGATTACGCGGGACAGGGTTCAGATTATAGCAATCAGCCCCAGCATTTT,TRBV11-3,TRBJ1-5,few,TRBD1
CASSVELTQETQYF,TGCGCCAGCAGCGTAGAGTTAACTCAAGAGACCCAGTACTTC,TRBV5-1,TRBJ2-5,-,-
CASSQDLFGAGAGTQYF,TGCGCCAGCAGCCAAGATTTATTCGGGGCGGGGGCTGGGACCCAGTACTTC,TRBV4-1,TRBJ2-5,-,-
CASSLVSSGGNEKLFF,TGCGCCAGCAGCTTGGTATCGTCAGGTGGAAATGAAAAACTGTTTTTT,TRBV5-1,TRBJ1-4,-,-
CASSTLGGRRNTEAFF,TGTGCCAGCTCAACATTAGGGGGACGGCGGAACACTGAAGCTTTCTTT,TRBV27,TRBJ1-1,-,-
CATSATAGNTIYF,TGTGCCACCTCCGCAACAGCTGGAAACACCATATATTTT,TRBV19,TRBJ1-3,few,-
CASSLLGLAGDTQYF,TGTGCCAGCAGTCTACTCGGCCTAGCGGGAGATACGCAGTATTTT,TRBV27,TRBJ2-3,-,TRBD2
CASSGRGETQYF,TGTGCCAGCAGTGGCAGGGGGGAGACCCAGTACTTC,TRBV27,TRBJ2-5,-,TRBD1
CASRQGYHGYTF,TGTGCCAGCAGACAGGGGTATCATGGCTACACCTTC,TRBV28,TRBJ1-2,-,TRBD1
CASSQLDLVVTGELFF,TGCGCCAGCAGCCAACTTGACTTAGTAGTCACCGGGGAGCTGTTTTTT,TRBV4-1,TRBJ2-2,-,-
CASSRTSPYEQYF,TGTGCCAGCAGTCGGACTAGTCCCTACGAGCAGTACTTC,TRBV28,TRBJ2-7,once,TRBD2
CASSLGRVHNEQFF,TGTGCCAGCAGCTTAGGGAGGGTTCACAATGAGCAGTTCTTC,TRBV11-1,TRBJ2-1,-,-
CASSLSSSNTEAFF,TGTGCCAGCAGCCTTAGCAGTTCGAACACTGAAGCTTTCTTT,TRBV7-2,TRBJ1-1,few,-
CAWSDVPGRENSPLHF,TGTGCCTGGAGCGACGTCCCGGGACGGGAGAATTCACCCCTCCACTTT,TRBV30,TRBJ1-6,-,-
CASRPAGTGANVLTF,TGCGCCAGCAGGCCCGCAGGGACTGGGGCCAACGTCCTGACTTTC,TRBV5-1,TRBJ2-6,-,-
CAWSTRGRPGYTF,TGTGCCTGGAGTACCAGGGGGCGCCCCGGCTACACCTTC,TRBV30,TRBJ1-2,-,TRBD1
CASSLFTGDDSPLHF,TGTGCCAGCAGCCTGTTTACAGGGGACGATTCACCCCTCCACTTT,TRBV5-6,TRBJ1-6,few,TRBD1
CASSSGDSNQPQHF,TGTGCCAGCAGCTCCGGGGATAGCAATCAGCCCCAGCATTTT,TRBV7-2,TRBJ1-5,-,-
CAIGIPSSGANVLTF,TGTGCCATCGGTATCCCCTCCTCTGGGGCCAACGTCCTGACTTTC,TRBV19,TRBJ2-6,-,-
CASSIKREKLFF,TGTGCCAGTAGTATAAAGAGAGAAAAACTGTTTTTT,TRBV19,TRBJ1-4,-,-
CASSTTGSDQPQHF,TGCGCCAGCAGCACAACAGGGTCTGATCAGCCCCAGCATTTT,TRBV5-1,TRBJ1-5,few,-
CAIKLSTGELFF,TGTGCCATCAAACTCTCCACCGGGGAGCTGTTTTTT,TRBV10-3,TRBJ2-2,-,-
CASSLGQGGNSPLHF,TGTGCCAGCAGCCTTGGACAGGGAGGGAATTCACCCCTCCACTTT,TRBV3-1/TRBV3-2,TRBJ1-6,-,TRBD1
CASSSISGGEQYF,TGTGCCAGCAGCTCCATATCAGGGGGCGAGCAGTACTTC,TRBV5-6,TRBJ2-7,-,TRBD1
CASSRAGGQETQYF,TGTGCCAGCAGTAGGGCGGGAGGCCAAGAGACCCAGTACTTC,TRBV6-5,TRBJ2-5,-,TRBD2
CASSLGGTANEKLFF,TGCGCCAGCAGCTTGGGTGGGACAGCTAATGAAAAACTGTTTTTT,TRBV5-1,TRBJ1-4,-,TRBD1
CASSPRRAGHAEQYF,TGTGCCAGCTCACCACGGAGGGCAGGGCACGCCGAGCAGTACTTC,TRBV18,TRBJ2-7,-,-
CASSRGQGFGTDTQYF,TGTGCCAGCAGCAGGGGACAGGGGTTCGGAACAGATACGCAGTATTTT,TRBV27,TRBJ2-3,-,TRBD1
CASSLGPSGSYEQYF,TGTGCCAGCAGCTTGGGACCCTCAGGAAGCTACGAGCAGTACTTC,TRBV5-4,TRBJ2-7,-,-
CASSQDRDNSYEQYF,TGTGCCAGCAGCCAAGACAGGGACAACTCCTACGAGCAGTACTTC,TRBV4-2,TRBJ2-7,-,-
CASSISGFSYNEQFF,TGTGCCAGTAGTATAAGCGGTTTCTCCTACAATGAGCAGTTCTTC,TRBV19,TRBJ2-1,-,-
CASSSLAYIGREQYF,TGTGCCAGCAGCTCCCTAGCGTATATCGGCCGCGAGCAGTACTTC,TRBV11-2,TRBJ2-7,-,-
CASSVGERGTYEQYF,TGTGCCAGCAGCGTAGGAGAGCGGGGGACCTACGAGCAGTACTTC,TRBV9,TRBJ2-7,-,TRBD2
CASSPEVTAENRPQHF,TGTGCCAGCAGCCCTGAGGTGACAGCCGAGAATCGGCCCCAGCATTTT,TRBV4-2,TRBJ1-5,-,-
CASSFGENYGYTF,TGCGCCAGCAGCTTCGGGGAAAACTATGGCTACACCTTC,TRBV4-1,TRBJ1-2,few,-
CASSYRGSNQPQHF,TGTGCCAGCAGCTACAGGGGCAGCAATCAGCCCCAGCATTTT,TRBV7-2,TRBJ1-5,few,TRBD1
CASSGQGMSTEAFF,TGTGCCAGCAGTGGACAGGGAATGAGCACTGAAGCTTTCTTT,TRBV2,TRBJ1-1,-,TRBD1
CASSERTSGYQETQYF,TGTGCCAGCAGTGAAAGGACTAGCGGTTACCAAGAGACCCAGTACTTC,TRBV25-1,TRBJ2-5,-,TRBD2
CASRTVGGPNQPQHF,TGTGCCAGCCGGACCGTGGGGGGGCCCAATCAGCCCCAGCATTTT,TRBV6-5,TRBJ1-5,-,-
CASSIGGRVNYGYTF,TGTGCCAGTAGTATAGGGGGCAGGGTTAACTATGGCTACACCTTC,TRBV19,TRBJ1-2,once,-
CASSLGQQASGNTIYF,TGTGCCAGCAGCCTTGGCCAGCAGGCCTCTGGAAACACCATATATTTT,TRBV4-2,TRBJ1-3,-,-
CAWSGDRGNEQFF,TGTGCCTGGAGTGGAGACAGGGGGAATGAGCAGTTCTTC,TRBV30,TRBJ2-1,-,TRBD1
CASSSGTSGRDTQYF,TGTGCCAGCAGCTCCGGGACTAGCGGGAGGGATACGCAGTATTTT,TRBV7-3,TRBJ2-3,-,TRBD2
CASSFEGAGTGFNEQFF,TGCGCCAGCAGTTTCGAAGGAGCCGGGACTGGGTTCAATGAGCAGTTCTTC,TRBV5-1,TRBJ2-1,-,-